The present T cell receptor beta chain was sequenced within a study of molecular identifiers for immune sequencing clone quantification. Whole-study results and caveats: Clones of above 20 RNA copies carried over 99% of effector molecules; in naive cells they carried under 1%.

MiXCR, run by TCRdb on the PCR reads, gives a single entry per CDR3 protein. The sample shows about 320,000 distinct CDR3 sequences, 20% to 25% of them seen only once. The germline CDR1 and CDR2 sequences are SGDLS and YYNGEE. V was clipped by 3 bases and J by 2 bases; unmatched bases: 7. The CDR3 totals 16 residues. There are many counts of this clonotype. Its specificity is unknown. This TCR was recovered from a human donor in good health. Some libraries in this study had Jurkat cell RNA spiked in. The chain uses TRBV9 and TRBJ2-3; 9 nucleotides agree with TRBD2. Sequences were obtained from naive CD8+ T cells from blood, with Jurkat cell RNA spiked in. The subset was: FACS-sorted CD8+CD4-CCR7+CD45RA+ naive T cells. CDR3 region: CASSAELAGLTDTQYF. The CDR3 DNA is TGTGCCAGCAGCGCCGAGCTAGCGGGGCTCACAGATACGCAGTATTTT.